The source of this TCR beta chain is a study of blood T cell repertoires in COVID-19. Study at large: The origin of the acute and convalescent COVID-19 samples was the United States, Italy and Spain.

CDR1 is SQVTM and CDR2 is ANQGSEA in the germline V gene. The CDR3 totals 12 residues. Trimming left V 6 bases short and J 2 bases short, with 11 bases between. In the study's own analysis: Amplifying reference gene primers gave estimates of nucleated cell counts. Sequencing was performed with immunoSEQ multiplex PCR; in TCRdb, only in-frame clones are kept and a portion is missing. V, J and clone size are those of that table, while D and trimming were read from the DNA. This sample has some 200,000 clones; approximately 90% occur once, and the top ten carry 2% to 2.5%. Cohort 3 recovery required two negative PCRs, clearance, or symptom resolution.

The TCR comes from a woman between 25 and 40 years old who had recovered from COVID-19. The chain couples TRBV29-1 to TRBJ2-7; D unresolved. The material sequenced was PBMCs or T cells enriched from blood (not recorded which). This CDR3 reads CSVRFLTYEQYF. The CDR3 DNA reads TGCAGCGTCCGGTTCCTGACCTACGAGCAGTACTTC.